This T cell receptor (beta chain) is from a study of a mutant IDH1 vaccine in newly diagnosed glioma. Whole-study context: Radiotherapy alone preceded vaccination by 4-6 weeks; alternatively, vaccination started with temozolomide cycles. The earlier regimen, radiotherapy, temozolomide, or both, was most often both. Study-wide findings and caveats: Across multiple MHC alleles, 90% to 95% of patients had vaccine-induced responses. With respect to changes in top peripheral T cell clonotypes, pseudoprogression seemed unrelated.

About this clone itself: Its antigen is undetermined.

With V trimmed by 3 bases and J by 1 base, 9 bases remained unmatched. The CDR3 is 16 residues long. The germline gives CDR1 SGDLS, CDR2 YYNGEE. Profiled with immunoSEQ multiplex PCR; TCRdb holds only in-frame clones, not every one. The sample includes tens of thousands of clones, 83% of them seen just once. Time point described: week 47, end of study. Vaccinated patients received 300 ug of mutant IDH1 20-mer peptide per dose, with topical imiquimod. The sample consisted of PBMCs, taken from a glioma patient whose treatment included an IDH1 peptide vaccine. The source is a woman in her 50s with glioma. The rearrangement joins TRBV9 to TRBJ1-2, with TRBD1 matching 7 bases. The CDR3 DNA reads TGTGCCAGCAGCGATTTCGGGACAGCAATTAACTATGGCTACACCTTC. The encoded protein is CASSDFGTAINYGYTF.